What follows are 17 T cell receptor beta chains derived from one specimen sequenced in a study of a mutant IDH1 vaccine in newly diagnosed glioma. The table came from immunoSEQ multiplex PCR; TCRdb's copy has only in-frame clones and leaves some out. The sample has more than 45,000 clones; more than 75% are singletons. The sample's time point: week 35, safety follow-up. Each vaccine dose was 300 ug of mutant IDH1 20-mer peptide, with topical imiquimod. Their specific antigens are unknown. This material consisted of PBMCs, taken from a glioma patient whose treatment included an IDH1 peptide vaccine. Receptors were obtained from a woman aged 40-49 years with glioma.

To note about this clone: The junction departs from the called germline gene at one end, perhaps through a read error. V gene TRBV5-1 combines with J gene TRBJ1-1; a possible D gene is TRBD1 (6 bases). Looked up from germline, CDR1 is SGHRS and CDR2 is YFSETQ. CDR3 length: 15 residues. CDR3 residues: CASSLDPGGDTEAFF. The CDR3 coding sequence is TGCGCCAGCAGTTTGGACCCGGGGGGCGATACTGAAGCTTTCTTT.

This chain uses TRBV4-3 with TRBJ2-3, with TRBD2 matching over 8 bases. This CDR3 has 16 amino acids. The trim removed 0 bases at V and 4 bases at J, leaving 6 bases unmatched. Per germline, CDR1 LGHNA and CDR2 YSLEER. The CDR3 DNA reads TGCGCCAGCAGCCAAGAGTCCAGCGGGGGAGCAGATACGCAGTATTTT. It specifies CASSQESSGGADTQYF.

Here the CDR3 reads CASSYSAGGAGFF. The CDR3 DNA reads as TGTGCCAGCAGTTACTCCGCGGGAGGGGCTGGGTTCTTC. The chain combines TRBV6-5 with TRBJ2-1; 9 bases map to TRBD2. The CDR3 contains 13 residues. Germline V gene data show CDR1 as MNHEY and CDR2 as SVGAGI. The V and J ends lost 0 bases and 15 bases, in that order; junction bases with no gene match: 6.

J is TRBJ1-1 and V is TRBV4-3, with D possibly TRBD1 on 6 matching bases. V lost 4 bases, J lost 10 bases, and 19 bases lay in between. CDR1 is LGHNA, CDR2 YSLEER, per germline. The CDR3 runs 14 residues. The CDR3 loop reads CASSPSAGGDGAFF. DNA of the CDR3: TGCGCCAGCAGCCCCTCGGCGGGGGGCGACGGAGCTTTCTTT.

The chain links TRBV27 to TRBJ2-3, with a weak D call TRBD2 (5 bases). From germline, CDR1 is MNHEY and CDR2 SMNVEV (reference sequence). The CDR3 spans 18 residues. V was clipped by 3 bases and J by 0 bases, with 19 bases between them. The DNA of the CDR3 is TGTGCCAGCAGTTTGAAGGGCCAGCGGAGCTATAGCACAGATACGCAGTATTTT. Translation gives CASSLKGQRSYSTDTQYF.

The rearrangement joins TRBV2 to TRBJ2-2; D ambiguous. CDR1 and CDR2 (germline): SNHLY, FYNNEI. The CDR3 is made up of 12 amino acids. V lost 8 bases and J lost 7, with 11 bases in between. The CDR3 sequence: CASGVELGELFF. In nucleotides, the CDR3 is TGTGCCAGCGGGGTGGAGCTCGGGGAGCTGTTTTTT.

This chain joins TRBV2 and TRBJ2-5, with 7 bases lining up with TRBD2. V lost 3 bases and J lost 2; bases outside the gene matches: 3. Germline CDR1 and CDR2: SNHLY and FYNNEI. The CDR3 is 14 residues long. CDR3 loop: CASSDSGPQETQYF. The CDR3 DNA is TGTGCCAGCAGTGATAGCGGGCCACAAGAGACCCAGTACTTC. The whole variable domain, filled in from reference TRBV2 and TRBJ2-5, reads EPEVTQTPSHQVTQMGQEVILRCVPISNHLYFYWYRQILGQKVEFLVSFYNNEISEKSEIFDDQFSVERPDGSNFTLKIRSTKLEDSAMYFCASSDSGPQETQYFGPGTRLLVL.

The genes are TRBV6-5 and TRBJ1-4, with 8 bases that match TRBD1. The junction had 0 bases not matched to a gene; V was cut back by 2 bases and J by 1 base. Germline CDR1 MNHEY, CDR2 SVGAGI. This CDR3 is 15 amino acids long. DNA for the CDR3: TGTGCCAGCAGTTACGACAGGGGAACTAATGAAAAACTGTTTTTT. Protein: CASSYDRGTNEKLFF.

The V gene is TRBV7-9, the J gene TRBJ2-7; 7 bases match TRBD1. CDR1 and CDR2 (germline): SEHNR, FQNEAQ (reference sequence). V lost 5 bases, J lost 0 bases, and 13 bases stayed unmatched. The CDR3 consists of 17 residues. The CDR3, as DNA: TGTGCCAGCAGCCTAAGCAATAGACGGGACAGCTCCTACGAGCAGTACTTC. Translation: CASSLSNRRDSSYEQYF.

This sequence joins TRBV19 and TRBJ1-5, with a weak D call TRBD1 (5 bases). V dropped 3 bases and J dropped 4 bases, with 13 bases sitting between them. Germline-derived CDR1 and CDR2 are LNHDA and SQIVND (reference sequence). This CDR3 has 15 residues. The CDR3 region is CASSIVDGTNQPQHF. For the CDR3, the DNA is TGTGCCAGTAGTATTGTGGACGGGACTAATCAGCCCCAGCATTTT.

The chain carries TRBV29-1 and TRBJ2-2; TRBD1 is a possible D gene (6 bases). CDR3 size: 14 residues. CDR1 is SQVTM, CDR2 ANQGSEA, per germline. Deletions cut 6 bases from V and 4 bases from J, with 15 bases between. CDR3 in amino acids: CSVTPGQRTGELFF. CDR3 coding DNA: TGCAGCGTGACCCCGGGACAACGCACCGGGGAGCTGTTTTTT.

This chain joins TRBV29-1 and TRBJ2-7, with D possibly called TRBD1 or TRBD2 (5 bases each). CDR1 SQVTM and CDR2 ANQGSEA come from the germline V gene. Deletions cut 3 bases from V and 0 bases from J, with 9 bases between. The CDR3 sequence is 13 residues long. This chain's CDR3 is CSVEAGSSYEQYF. DNA for the CDR3: TGCAGCGTTGAGGCAGGGAGCTCCTACGAGCAGTACTTC.

This clone has just a few counts. The chain has TRBV6-5 and TRBJ1-4; no clear D gene. Germline CDR1 and CDR2: MNHEY and SVGAGI. This CDR3 is built from 12 residues. With 6 bases removed from V and 3 bases from J, the gap between germline ends came to 5 bases. The CDR3 sequence is CASREANEKLFF. The CDR3 DNA is TGTGCCAGCAGGGAGGCTAATGAAAAACTGTTTTTT.

The V and J genes are TRBV10-2 and TRBJ1-2, with D possibly being TRBD1 (5 bases). CDR1 and CDR2 from the germline V gene are WSHSY and SAAADI. Trimming shortened V by 4 bases and J by 4 bases, and 10 bases separated the two germline ends. The CDR3 length is 13 residues. As DNA, the CDR3 is TGCGCCAGCAGTGTTCAGGGCCCCTATGGCTACACCTTC. The encoded protein is CASSVQGPYGYTF.

The rearrangement links TRBV25-1 to TRBJ2-7; either TRBD1 or TRBD2 may supply D (6 bases each). Germline V gene lookup returns CDR1 MGHDK and CDR2 SYGVNS. This CDR3 spans 15 amino acids. The ends were cut back, 2 bases at V and 3 bases at J, with 14 bases in the middle. The CDR3 region has the DNA TGTGCCAGCAGTGAAGCGGAGGGGGGCAGCTACGAGCAGTACTTC. Residues: CASSEAEGGSYEQYF.

The CDR3 coding sequence is TGTGCCAGCAGCTACGGGGTGAACACTGAAGCTTTCTTT. Its translation: CASSYGVNTEAFF. This sequence joins TRBV9 and TRBJ1-1; no clear D. Trimming cost V 4 bases and J 0 bases, with 7 bases left between them. CDR1 and CDR2 from the germline V gene are SGDLS and YYNGEE. The CDR3 has 13 amino acids.

The V call is TRBV7-2, the J call TRBJ1-1, with 10 nucleotides matching TRBD1. The CDR3 contains 14 residues. Germline V gene data show CDR1 as SGHTA and CDR2 as FQGNSA. The V gene end was trimmed by 2 bases and the J gene end by 6 bases; junction bases not matched to a gene: 3. The CDR3 nucleotides read TGTGCCAGCAGCTTAAGACAGGGGGCGGCTGAAGCTTTCTTT. Its protein is CASSLRQGAAEAFF.